Listed below are T cell receptor beta chains from one sample, sequenced in a study of T-cell reconstitution after alpha-beta-depleted transplantation in children. From the PCR reads, TCRdb called clonotypes with MiXCR, one entry per CDR3 protein. This table holds approximately 510,000 distinct CDR3 sequences, about 17% found once. The sample was PBMCs from the stem cell graft donor, taken from the stem cell graft. The receptors were gathered from a human donor who donated a stem cell graft to a child with acute lymphoblastic leukemia. The CDR3 runs from the conserved cysteine through the conserved F or W. The D gene is left open where the match is weak. Clone size is stated in some rows and not others, as once, few, many or a class when expanded.

J: TRBJ2-2; V: TRBV9; size: -; D: -; DNA: TGTGCCAGCAGCGTAGACGGGAGCAGTGACGGGGAGCTGTTTTTT; CDR3: CASSVDGSSDGELFF
J: TRBJ1-1; V: TRBV25-1; size: few; D: TRBD1; DNA: TGTGCCAGCCAGGGGGGCGGTTTCGGTTGGTTTAACACTGAAGCTTTCTTT; CDR3: CASQGGGFGWFNTEAFF
J: TRBJ2-7; V: TRBV6-4; size: -; D: -; DNA: TGTGCCAGCAACGATCGGGTAGGGGCCGCGGACGAGCAGTACTTC; CDR3: CASNDRVGAADEQYF
J: TRBJ2-1; V: TRBV30; size: few; D: -; DNA: TGTGCCTGGAGTGTACTTGAGTATGAGCAGTTCTTC; CDR3: CAWSVLEYEQFF
J: TRBJ1-2; V: TRBV7-9; size: -; D: TRBD1; DNA: TGTGCCAGCAGCTTAGCCCCTCCAGGGGGAAATGGCTACACCTTC; CDR3: CASSLAPPGGNGYTF
J: TRBJ2-3; V: TRBV11-1; size: few; D: -; DNA: TGTGCCAGCGATGTCCCCGGGACGGAGGCCTATCCTCGGAGCACAGATACGCAGTATTTT; CDR3: CASDVPGTEAYPRSTDTQYF
J: TRBJ1-5; V: TRBV12-3/TRBV12-4; size: -; D: -; DNA: TGTGCCAGCAGTTTCGGAGACAGGCGGGGTCAGCCCCAGCATTTT; CDR3: CASSFGDRRGQPQHF
J: TRBJ1-5; V: TRBV18; size: -; D: -; DNA: TGTGCCAGCTCACGAGGGGTAGCCGGCGATCAGCCCCAGCATTTT; CDR3: CASSRGVAGDQPQHF
J: TRBJ2-1; V: TRBV9; size: few; D: TRBD2; DNA: TGTGCCAGCAGCGTAGCCGGGAGGGACTACTACAATGAGCAGTTCTTC; CDR3: CASSVAGRDYYNEQFF
J: TRBJ2-7; V: TRBV9; size: -; D: -; DNA: TGTGCCAGCAGCGCCTCCTCGGGAGCCTACGAGCAGTACTTC; CDR3: CASSASSGAYEQYF
J: TRBJ2-3; V: TRBV27; size: -; D: -; DNA: TGTGCCAGCAGTTTCTGGGCCACAGATACGCAGTATTTT; CDR3: CASSFWATDTQYF
J: TRBJ2-1; V: TRBV7-9; size: many; D: TRBD2; DNA: TGTGCCAGCAGCTCCCGACTAGCGGTTGATAATGAGCAGTTCTTC; CDR3: CASSSRLAVDNEQFF
J: TRBJ1-1; V: TRBV6-5; size: few; D: -; DNA: TGTGCCAGCAGTAACAGAGACATGAACACTGAAGCTTTCTTT; CDR3: CASSNRDMNTEAFF
J: TRBJ2-2; V: TRBV11-1; size: -; D: TRBD2; DNA: TGTGCCAGCAGCTTGAGAACTAGCGGAGAATGGACCGGGGAGCTGTTTTTT; CDR3: CASSLRTSGEWTGELFF
J: TRBJ2-2; V: TRBV15; size: -; D: -; DNA: TGTGCCACCTACACCGGCACCGGGGAGCTGTTTTTT; CDR3: CATYTGTGELFF
J: TRBJ1-2; V: TRBV12-3/TRBV12-4; size: few; D: -; DNA: TGTGCCAGCAGCTCAGACGGCTTAATATACACCTTC; CDR3: CASSSDGLIYTF
J: TRBJ2-3; V: TRBV29-1; size: -; D: -; DNA: TGCAGCGTTGAAGGGTCGAGGCCCGATACGCAGTATTTT; CDR3: CSVEGSRPDTQYF
J: TRBJ1-5; V: TRBV30; size: -; D: -; DNA: TGTGCCTGGAGCGGTGTCCACAATCAGCCCCAGCATTTT; CDR3: CAWSGVHNQPQHF
J: TRBJ2-1; V: TRBV5-1; size: -; D: -; DNA: TGCGCCAGCAGCTCGCCTCGTATCGGGAACTCCTACAATGAGCAGTTCTTC; CDR3: CASSSPRIGNSYNEQFF
J: TRBJ1-5; V: TRBV12-3/TRBV12-4; size: -; D: TRBD1; DNA: TGTGCCAGCAGTTTACAGGGGGAGTATCAGCCCCAGCATTTT; CDR3: CASSLQGEYQPQHF
J: TRBJ2-2; V: TRBV12-3/TRBV12-4; size: -; D: TRBD2; DNA: TGTGCCAGCAGTCCAGCGGGAGCGGAAAACACCGGGGAGCTGTTTTTT; CDR3: CASSPAGAENTGELFF
J: TRBJ2-7; V: TRBV2; size: few; D: TRBD1; DNA: TGTGCCAGCAGTGAAGCGCTGGGACAGGGGCCCTACGAGCAGTACTTC; CDR3: CASSEALGQGPYEQYF
J: TRBJ2-1; V: TRBV7-8; size: many; D: -; DNA: TGTGCCAGCAGCTTAGCGCCTAACAATGAGCAGTTCTTC; CDR3: CASSLAPNNEQFF
J: TRBJ2-7; V: TRBV4-1; size: -; D: TRBD2; DNA: TGCGCCAGCAGCCCGACTAGCGGGTTCTACGAGCAGTACTTC; CDR3: CASSPTSGFYEQYF
J: TRBJ2-1; V: TRBV4-1; size: few; D: -; DNA: TGCGCCAGCAGCCAAGGTCCGAGAGATTACAATGAGCAGTTCTTC; CDR3: CASSQGPRDYNEQFF
J: TRBJ1-1; V: TRBV20-1; size: -; D: -; DNA: TGCAGTGCTAGAGGTCGGGGAATCGACACTGAAGCTTTCTTT; CDR3: CSARGRGIDTEAFF
J: TRBJ2-5; V: TRBV12-3/TRBV12-4; size: -; D: -; DNA: TGTGCCAGCAGTGTCTCCACCCTCCAAGAGACCCAGTACTTC; CDR3: CASSVSTLQETQYF
J: TRBJ2-4; V: TRBV5-1; size: few; D: TRBD1; DNA: TGCGCCAGCGGGACACAGGGGTCCAAAAACATTCAGTACTTC; CDR3: CASGTQGSKNIQYF
J: TRBJ2-7; V: TRBV27; size: -; D: -; DNA: TGTGCCAGCAGTTTTGATCGGGGGCTCTACGAGCAGTACTTC; CDR3: CASSFDRGLYEQYF
J: TRBJ2-7; V: TRBV4-1; size: few; D: -; DNA: TGCGCCAGCAGCCAAGCCCTGCCCCCCGAGCAGTACTTC; CDR3: CASSQALPPEQYF
J: TRBJ2-1; V: TRBV5-1; size: few; D: TRBD2; DNA: TGCGCCAGCAGATCACTGGGGACTAGCGCTCAAGCCCACTACAATGAGCAGTTCTTC; CDR3: CASRSLGTSAQAHYNEQFF
J: TRBJ1-5; V: TRBV9; size: few; D: -; DNA: TGTGCCAGCAGCTCGGACACTACCCCGGGTCAGCCCCAGCATTTT; CDR3: CASSSDTTPGQPQHF
J: TRBJ1-2; V: TRBV5-1; size: -; D: -; DNA: TGCGCCAGCAGCTTGGATAGGACAGCTGCTGGCTACACCTTC; CDR3: CASSLDRTAAGYTF
J: TRBJ2-1; V: TRBV2; size: -; D: -; DNA: TGTGCCAGCAGTGACCTTACTAGCTCCCCAGGCGATGAGCAGTTCTTC; CDR3: CASSDLTSSPGDEQFF